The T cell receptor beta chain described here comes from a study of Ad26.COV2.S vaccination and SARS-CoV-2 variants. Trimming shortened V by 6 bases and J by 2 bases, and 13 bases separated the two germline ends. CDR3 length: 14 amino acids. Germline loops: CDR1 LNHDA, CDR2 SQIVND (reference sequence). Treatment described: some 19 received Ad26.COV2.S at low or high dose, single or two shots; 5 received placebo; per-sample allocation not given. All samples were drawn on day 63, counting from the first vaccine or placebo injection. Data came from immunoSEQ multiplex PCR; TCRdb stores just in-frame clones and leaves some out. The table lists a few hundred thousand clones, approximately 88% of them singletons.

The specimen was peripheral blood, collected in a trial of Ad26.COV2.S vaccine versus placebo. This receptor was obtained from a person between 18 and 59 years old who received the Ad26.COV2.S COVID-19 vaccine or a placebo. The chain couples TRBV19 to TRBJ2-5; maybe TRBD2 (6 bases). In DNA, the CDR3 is TGTGCCAGTAGGGGAACTGGGGGGCAAGAGACCCAGTACTTC. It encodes CASRGTGGQETQYF.